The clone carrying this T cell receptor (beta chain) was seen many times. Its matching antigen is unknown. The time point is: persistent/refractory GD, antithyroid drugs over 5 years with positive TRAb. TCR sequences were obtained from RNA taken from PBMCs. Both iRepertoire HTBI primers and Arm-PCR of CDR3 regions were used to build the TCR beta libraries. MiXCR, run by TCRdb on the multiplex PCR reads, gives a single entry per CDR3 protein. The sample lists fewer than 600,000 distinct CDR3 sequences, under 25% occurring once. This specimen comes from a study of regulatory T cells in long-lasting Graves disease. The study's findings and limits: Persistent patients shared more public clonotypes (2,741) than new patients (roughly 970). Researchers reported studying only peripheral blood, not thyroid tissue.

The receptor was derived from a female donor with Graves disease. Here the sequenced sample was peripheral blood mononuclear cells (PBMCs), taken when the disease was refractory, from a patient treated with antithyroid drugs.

The CDR3 nucleotides are TGTGCCAGCAGTTTTCTGCGGGGCACCTCCTACGAGCAGTACTTC. It codes for CASSFLRGTSYEQYF. The genes are TRBV28 and TRBJ2-7, with D tentatively TRBD2 (6 bases). Trimming left V 3 bases short and J 0 bases short, with 12 bases between. Germline V CDR1 and CDR2: MDHEN, SYDVKM. The CDR3 is 15 amino acids.